This T cell receptor beta chain was recorded in a study of blood T cell repertoires in COVID-19. About the study: The cDNA or gDNA used as material had been derived from T cells, B-cell-depleted T cells, or PBMCs.

V lost 7 bases and J lost 0, with 4 bases in between. Per the germline V gene, CDR1 is SGHDN and CDR2 is FVKESK. The length of the CDR3 is 13 residues. How the authors handled the data: Using reference gene primer amplification, nucleated cell counts were estimated. Clones were read by immunoSEQ multiplex PCR, and TCRdb kept only the in-frame ones, dropping some. The V and J calls and clone size are taken from that table; D and trimming were inferred from the DNA. The repertoire has about 250,000 clones, about nine tenths of them found once; the top ten carry 0.85% to 1%. V usage is TRBV14 and J usage is TRBJ2-6, with D hard to call. Sample: peripheral blood. This sequence was found in a woman aged 40 to 50 who had recovered from COVID-19. The DNA of the CDR3 is TGTGCCAGCACTACCTCTGGGGCCAACGTCCTGACTTTC. As protein: CASTTSGANVLTF.